This TCR beta chain was identified in a study of T-cell memory formation after mild COVID-19. The germline gives CDR1 LGHNT, CDR2 FRNRAP. The CDR3 runs 11 residues. This clonotype was detected only a few times. TCRdb used MiXCR to reprocess the 5' RACE reads, holding one entry per CDR3 protein. The sample lists around 260,000 distinct CDR3 sequences; about 17% were seen once. The sequence was collected from a man aged 18 to 29 who had mild COVID-19 (a few samples of this study predate the infection). Cell type and time point are not known. V is TRBV12-5 and J is TRBJ1-5, with a possible D match to TRBD1 (5 bases). The sequenced sample consisted of PBMCs or a T cell subset sorted from them (not recorded which). CDR3 sequence: CAPRPGKAQHF. The CDR3 DNA reads as TGTGCCCCTCGGCCAGGGAAGGCCCAGCATTTT. The complete variable domain, with remaining parts taken from reference TRBV12-5 and TRBJ1-5, reads DARVTQTPRHKVTEMGQEVTMRCQPILGHNTVFWYRQTMMQGLELLAYFRNRAPLDDSGMPKDRFSAEMPDATLATLKIQPSEPRDSAVYFCAPRPGKAQHFGDGTRLSIL.